The clone carrying this T cell receptor (beta chain) has only one observation. The target antigen is unknown. These data are taken from a study of shared clonotypes between healthy human individuals. Study-wide results and caveats: Non-shared clonotypes were found to have lower generation probabilities than the clonotypes that were shared by all four of the sorted-subset donors. Across a handful of donors, naive CD4 shared roughly 5%, naive CD8 approximately 3.5%, memory CD4 less than 2.5%, memory CD8 under 0.5%.

Methods used by the authors: ImmunoSEQ gave junction-only sequences without quality scores, so filtering differed. Profiling relied on immunoSEQ multiplex PCR, and the TCRdb table lists in-frame clones only, not all of them. D and trimming come from the DNA, and the V and J calls and clone size come from that table. The sample includes around 980,000 clones, around 78% of them seen just once. The sequence was collected from a man aged 18 to 30 in good health. Some clones in this sample may be carry-over from other donors' samples. What was sequenced was memory CD4+ T cells from PBMCs. The subset is: CD45RA-negative fraction.

CDR3 in amino acids: CAISGTSGRSSYEQYF. The CDR3 DNA reads as TGTGCCATCAGTGGGACTAGCGGGAGGAGCTCCTACGAGCAGTACTTC. The V call is TRBV10-3, the J call TRBJ2-7; TRBD2 matches at 14 bases. The ends lost 4 bases at V and 0 bases at J; junction bases unmatched: 2. This CDR3 region has 16 residues. Germline loops: CDR1 ENHRY, CDR2 SYGVKD.